Presented here are 9 T cell receptor beta chains from one specimen sequenced in a study of graft-versus-host responses after intestinal transplantation (dated by TCRdb to about 2021). Explained via the paper, the time point label denotes: cells obtained before transplantation from donor or recipient. The method was the immunoSEQ multiplex PCR assay. Here the immuneACCESS table is served through TCRdb, limited to in-frame sequences with V and J called. Missing clones are a known gap in these copies; in checked studies unresolved V genes cover under half, and the rest lacks a known reason. This sample holds some 41,000 clones; around 95% were observed only once. Clones ranked in the top ten supply 0.5% to 0.55% of the sample. Their antigen targets remain unknown. The sample consisted of unstimulated CD8+ T cells sorted from spleen or lymph node cells, taken before transplant. These receptors originate from a human donor who was the organ donor for an intestinal transplant.

The gene calls are TRBV4-1 and TRBJ1-1, with 7 nucleotides matching TRBD1. Trimming at V came to 1 base and at J to 2 bases, leaving 1 base not matched to a gene. From germline, CDR1 is MGHRA and CDR2 YSYEKL. The CDR3 loop spans 14 amino acids. The CDR3 protein is CASSQGQGNTEAFF. Written as DNA, the CDR3 is TGCGCCAGCAGCCAAGGACAGGGAAACACTGAAGCTTTCTTT.

The chain employs TRBV6-7 and TRBJ2-3, with D possibly being TRBD2 (6 bases). TRBV6-7 is noted as an ORF with a role that remains uncertain. The ends were cut back, 2 bases at V and 0 bases at J, with 9 bases in the middle. CDR3 length equals 15 residues. The CDR3 bases are TGTGCCAGCAGTTACGGACGGGGGAGCACAGATACGCAGTATTTT. Protein product: CASSYGRGSTDTQYF.

V usage is TRBV9 and J usage is TRBJ2-1, with 11 bases lining up with TRBD2. The germline V gene has CDR1 SGDLS and CDR2 YYNGEE. The length of the CDR3 is 16 residues. Unmatched junction bases numbered 4, after V lost 3 bases and J lost 2 bases. The CDR3 DNA sequence: TGTGCCAGCAGCGCCCTAGCGGGGGGACCCTACAATGAGCAGTTCTTC. Translating gives CASSALAGGPYNEQFF.

This chain connects TRBV4-3 to TRBJ1-1, with a weak D call TRBD1 (5 bases). The germline V gene has CDR1 LGHNA and CDR2 YSLEER. V dropped 1 base and J dropped 3 bases, with 9 bases sitting between them. This CDR3 is built from 14 residues. The CDR3 DNA sequence: TGCGCCAGCAGCCAAGGGCAGGGAGACACTGAAGCTTTCTTT. This gives the protein CASSQGQGDTEAFF.

The V gene is TRBV11-2, the J gene TRBJ1-2; the match to TRBD1 covers 10 bases. Germline V gene sequence: CDR1 SGHAT, CDR2 FQNNGV. Trimming at V came to 4 bases and at J to 3 bases, leaving 8 bases not matched to a gene. This CDR3 contains 16 residues. For the CDR3, the DNA is TGTGCCAGCAGCTCGTTCGGGACAGGGGCAGACTATGGCTACACCTTC. This codes for CASSSFGTGADYGYTF.

The chain joins TRBV2 to TRBJ1-1; D not resolved. From germline, CDR1 is SNHLY and CDR2 FYNNEI. The CDR3 has 17 residues. The germline V and J ends were trimmed by 6 bases and 3 bases, with 23 bases remaining between them. The DNA of the CDR3 is TGTGCCAGCAGGGGGTCAGGAGGGCCAGGCAGATACACTGAAGCTTTCTTT. Its translation is CASRGSGGPGRYTEAFF.

The chain joins TRBV13 to TRBJ1-6; weak D call: TRBD1 (5 bases). The germline V gene encodes CDR1 PRHDT and CDR2 FYEKMQ (reference sequence). This CDR3 has 13 amino acids. V gave up 8 bases and J gave up 8 bases, with 13 bases separating them. This CDR3 is CASQQGEDSPLHF. The CDR3 DNA reads TGTGCCAGCCAACAAGGGGAGGATTCACCCCTCCACTTT.

The chain carries TRBV6-5 and TRBJ1-4; D remains ambiguous. CDR3 length: 13 residues. Germline CDR1 is MNHEY and CDR2 is SVGAGI. Trimming removed 4 bases from V and 0 bases from J, with 3 bases in between. Here the CDR3 reads CASSLATNEKLFF. In DNA, the CDR3 is TGTGCCAGCAGTTTGGCAACTAATGAAAAACTGTTTTTT.

The gene calls are TRBV29-1 and TRBJ2-1; D may be TRBD2 (6 bases). Germline V gene data show CDR1 as SQVTM and CDR2 as ANQGSEA. V was pared by 7 bases and J by 10 bases, with 23 bases between. This CDR3 region has 14 residues. CDR3 sequence (DNA): TGCAGCGCGAAGGGCGGGGTGCGGGGTCACGAGCAGTTCTTC. Amino acid sequence: CSAKGGVRGHEQFF.